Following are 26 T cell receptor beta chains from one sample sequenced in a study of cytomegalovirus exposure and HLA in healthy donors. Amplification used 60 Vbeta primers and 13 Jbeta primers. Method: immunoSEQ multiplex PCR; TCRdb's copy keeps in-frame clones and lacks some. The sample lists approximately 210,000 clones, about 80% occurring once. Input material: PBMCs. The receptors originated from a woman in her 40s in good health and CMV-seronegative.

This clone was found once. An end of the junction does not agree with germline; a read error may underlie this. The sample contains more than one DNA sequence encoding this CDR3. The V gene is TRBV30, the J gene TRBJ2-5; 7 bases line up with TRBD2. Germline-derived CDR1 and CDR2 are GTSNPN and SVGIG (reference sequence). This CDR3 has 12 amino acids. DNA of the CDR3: TGCGCCTGGGGACTACACCAAGAGACCCAGTACTTC. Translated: CAWGLHQETQYF.

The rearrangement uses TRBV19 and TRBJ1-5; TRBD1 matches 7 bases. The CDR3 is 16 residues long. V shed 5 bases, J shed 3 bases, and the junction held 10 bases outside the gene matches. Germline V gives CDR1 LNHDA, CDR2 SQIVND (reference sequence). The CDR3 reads CASSATRQGFNQPQHF. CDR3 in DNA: TGTGCCAGTAGTGCTACCCGACAGGGTTTCAATCAGCCCCAGCATTTT.

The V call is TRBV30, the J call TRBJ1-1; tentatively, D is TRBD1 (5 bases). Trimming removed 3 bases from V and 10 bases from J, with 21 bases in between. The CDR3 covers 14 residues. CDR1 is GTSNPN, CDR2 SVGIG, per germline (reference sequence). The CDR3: CAWRLRGGAQGAFF. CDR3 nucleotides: TGTGCCTGGAGACTGCGAGGCGGAGCCCAGGGAGCTTTCTTT. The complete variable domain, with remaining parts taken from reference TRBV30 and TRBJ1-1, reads SQTIHQWPATLVQPVGSPLSLECTVEGTSNPNLYWYRQAAGRGLQLLFYSVGIGQISSEVPQNLSASRPQDRQFILSSKKLLLSDSGFYLCAWRLRGGAQGAFFGQGTRLTVV.

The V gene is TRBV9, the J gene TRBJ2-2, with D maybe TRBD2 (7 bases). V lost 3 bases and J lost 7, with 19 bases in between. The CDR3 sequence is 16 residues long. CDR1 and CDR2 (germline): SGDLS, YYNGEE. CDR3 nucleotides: TGTGCCAGCAGCGCAGCGGGACACCCGGCGGGCGGGGAGCTGTTTTTT. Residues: CASSAAGHPAGGELFF.

The chain's CDR3 is CASSLEGLSSYNSPLHF. The DNA of the CDR3 is TGCGCCAGCAGCTTGGAGGGGTTGAGTTCTTATAATTCACCCCTCCACTTT. This chain joins TRBV5-1 and TRBJ1-6; a possible D gene is TRBD1 (5 bases). CDR3 size: 17 residues. V was pared by 0 bases and J by 4 bases, with 14 bases between. Germline V gene lookup returns CDR1 SGHRS and CDR2 YFSETQ.

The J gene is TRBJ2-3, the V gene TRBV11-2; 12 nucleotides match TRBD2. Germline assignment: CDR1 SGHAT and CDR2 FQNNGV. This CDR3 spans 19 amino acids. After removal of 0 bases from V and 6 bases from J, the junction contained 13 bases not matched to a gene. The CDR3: CASSLDLLPTSGSADTQYF. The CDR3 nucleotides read TGTGCCAGCAGCTTAGATCTCCTTCCGACTAGCGGGAGTGCGGATACGCAGTATTTT. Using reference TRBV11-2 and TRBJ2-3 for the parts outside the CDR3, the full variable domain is EAGVAQSPRYKIIEKRQSVAFWCNPISGHATLYWYQQILGQGPKLLIQFQNNGVVDDSQLPKDRFSAERLKGVDSTLKIQPAKLEDSAVYLCASSLDLLPTSGSADTQYFGPGTRLTVL.

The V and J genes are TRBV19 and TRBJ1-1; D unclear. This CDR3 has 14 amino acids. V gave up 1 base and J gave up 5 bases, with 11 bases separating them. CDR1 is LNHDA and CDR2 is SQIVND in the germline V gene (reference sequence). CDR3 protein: CASSIVTGDTEAFF. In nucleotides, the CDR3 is TGTGCCAGTAGTATAGTCACCGGGGATACTGAAGCTTTCTTT.

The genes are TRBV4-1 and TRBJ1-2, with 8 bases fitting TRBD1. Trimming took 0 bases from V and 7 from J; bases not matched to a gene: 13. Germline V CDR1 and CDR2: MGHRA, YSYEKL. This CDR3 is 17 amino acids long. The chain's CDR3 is CASSQEEYQSGGRGYTF. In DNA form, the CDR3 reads TGCGCCAGCAGCCAAGAAGAGTACCAGTCAGGGGGCCGTGGCTACACCTTC.

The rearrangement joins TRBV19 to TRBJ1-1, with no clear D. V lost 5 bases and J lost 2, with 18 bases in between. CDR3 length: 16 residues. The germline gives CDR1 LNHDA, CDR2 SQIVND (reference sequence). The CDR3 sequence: CASSPWPKSGNTEAFF. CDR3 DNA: TGTGCCAGTAGTCCCTGGCCCAAATCGGGAAACACTGAAGCTTTCTTT.

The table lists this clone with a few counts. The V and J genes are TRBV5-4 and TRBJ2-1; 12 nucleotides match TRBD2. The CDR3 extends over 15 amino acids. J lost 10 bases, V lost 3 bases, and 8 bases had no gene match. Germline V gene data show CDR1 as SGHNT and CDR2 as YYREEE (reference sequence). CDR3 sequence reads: CASSSATSGRQEQFF. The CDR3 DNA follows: TGTGCCAGCAGCTCCGCCACTAGCGGGAGGCAAGAGCAGTTCTTC.

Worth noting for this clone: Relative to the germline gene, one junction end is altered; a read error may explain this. The CDR3 DNA sequence: TGTTCCAGCAGCCCGAGTGGGAGGACCACAGATACGCAGTATTTT. It yields the protein CSSSPSGRTTDTQYF. V is TRBV7-9 and J is TRBJ2-3; D might be TRBD2 (6 bases). The length of the CDR3 is 15 residues. Looked up from germline, CDR1 is SEHNR and CDR2 is FQNEAQ (reference sequence).

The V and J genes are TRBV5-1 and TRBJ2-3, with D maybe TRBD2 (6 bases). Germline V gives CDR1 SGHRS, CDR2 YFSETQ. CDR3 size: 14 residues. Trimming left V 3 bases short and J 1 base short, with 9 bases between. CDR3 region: CASSWDSRTDTQYF. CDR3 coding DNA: TGCGCCAGCAGCTGGGACTCACGCACAGATACGCAGTATTTT.

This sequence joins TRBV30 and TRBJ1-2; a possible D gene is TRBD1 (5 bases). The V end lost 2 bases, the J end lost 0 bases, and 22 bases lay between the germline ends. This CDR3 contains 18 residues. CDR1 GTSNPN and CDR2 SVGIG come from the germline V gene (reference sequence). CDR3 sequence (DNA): TGTGCCTGGAGTCATGGCCCGGGACGGAGGGACCCTAACTATGGCTACACCTTC. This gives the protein CAWSHGPGRRDPNYGYTF.

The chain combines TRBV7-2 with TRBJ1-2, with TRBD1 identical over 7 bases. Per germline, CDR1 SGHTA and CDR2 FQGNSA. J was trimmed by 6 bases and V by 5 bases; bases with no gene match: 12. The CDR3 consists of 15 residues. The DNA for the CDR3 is TGTGCCAGCAGCCCTCAGGTTGACAGGGCGAATGGCTACACCTTC. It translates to CASSPQVDRANGYTF.

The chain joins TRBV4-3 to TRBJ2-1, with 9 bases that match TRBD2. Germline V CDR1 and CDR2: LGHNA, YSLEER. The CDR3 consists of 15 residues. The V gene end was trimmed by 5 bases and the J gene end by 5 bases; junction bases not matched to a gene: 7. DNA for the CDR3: TGCGCCAGCAGCGCAGCGACTAGCGGACACAATGAGCAGTTCTTC. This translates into CASSAATSGHNEQFF.

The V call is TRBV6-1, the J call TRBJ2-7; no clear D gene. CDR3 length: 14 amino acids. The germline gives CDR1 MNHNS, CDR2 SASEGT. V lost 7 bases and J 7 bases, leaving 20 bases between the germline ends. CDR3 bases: TGTGCCAGCACCCTTAATAATAGGGTCGGGGAGCAGTACGTC. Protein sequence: CASTLNNRVGEQYV.

CDR3 sequence: CAIGDVGREGSVPYEQYV. The CDR3 DNA reads as TGTGCCATCGGAGATGTAGGACGGGAGGGCTCAGTTCCCTACGAGCAGTACGTC. The genes are TRBV15 and TRBJ2-7; 8 nucleotides agree with TRBD2. This CDR3 has 18 amino acids. CDR1 LNHNV and CDR2 YYDKDF come from the germline V gene (reference sequence). V gave up 10 bases and J gave up 2 bases; unmatched junction bases: 22.

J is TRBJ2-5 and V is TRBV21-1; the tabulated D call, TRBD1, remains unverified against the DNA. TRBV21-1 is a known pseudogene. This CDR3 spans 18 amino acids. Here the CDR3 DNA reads TGTGCCAGCAGCAAAGTTGGGGCTAAGACAGACACTCAAGAGACCCAGTACTTC. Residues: CASSKVGAKTDTQETQYF.

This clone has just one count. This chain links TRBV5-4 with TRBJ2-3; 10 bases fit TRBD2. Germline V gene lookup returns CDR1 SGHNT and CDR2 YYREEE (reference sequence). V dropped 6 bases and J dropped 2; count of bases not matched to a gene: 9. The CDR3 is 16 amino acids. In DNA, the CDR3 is TGTGCCAGCACTATGGGACTAGCGATAAACACAGATACGCAGTATTTT. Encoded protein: CASTMGLAINTDTQYF.

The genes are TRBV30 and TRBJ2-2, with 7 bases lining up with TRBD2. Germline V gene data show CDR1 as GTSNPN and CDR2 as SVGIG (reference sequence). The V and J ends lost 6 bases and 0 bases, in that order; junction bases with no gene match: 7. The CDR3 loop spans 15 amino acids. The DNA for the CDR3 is TGTGCCTGCCGCCGGGGGGACGCGAACACCGGGGAGCTGTTTTTT. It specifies CACRRGDANTGELFF.

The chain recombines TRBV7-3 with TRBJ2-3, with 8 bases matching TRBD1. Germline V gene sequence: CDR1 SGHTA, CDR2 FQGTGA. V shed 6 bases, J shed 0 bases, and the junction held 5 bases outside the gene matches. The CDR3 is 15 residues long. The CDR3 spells CASRKTGVSTDTQYF. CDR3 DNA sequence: TGTGCCAGCAGGAAGACAGGGGTTAGCACAGATACGCAGTATTTT.

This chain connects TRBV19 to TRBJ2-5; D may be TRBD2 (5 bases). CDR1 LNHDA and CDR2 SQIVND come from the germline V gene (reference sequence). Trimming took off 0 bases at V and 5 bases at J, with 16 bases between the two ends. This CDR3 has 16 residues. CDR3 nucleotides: TGTGCCAGTAGTATAGATGGAGGAACAAGACTGGAGACCCAGTACTTC. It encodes CASSIDGGTRLETQYF.

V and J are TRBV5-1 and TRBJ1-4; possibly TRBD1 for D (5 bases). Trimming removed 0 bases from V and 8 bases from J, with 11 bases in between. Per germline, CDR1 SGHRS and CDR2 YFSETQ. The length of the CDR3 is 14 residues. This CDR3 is CASSLGRPGEKLFF. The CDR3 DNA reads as TGCGCCAGCAGCTTGGGGCGGCCAGGGGAAAAACTGTTTTTT.

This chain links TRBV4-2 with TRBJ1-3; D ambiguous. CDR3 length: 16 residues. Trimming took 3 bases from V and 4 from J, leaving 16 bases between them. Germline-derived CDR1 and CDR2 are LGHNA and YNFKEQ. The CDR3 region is CASSQDPNTGGNTIYF. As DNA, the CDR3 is TGTGCCAGCAGCCAGGATCCGAATACCGGGGGAAACACCATATATTTT.

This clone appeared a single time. The CDR3 is CASSSGRDRGLYSNQPQHF. The CDR3 DNA reads TGTGCCAGCAGTTCAGGCAGGGACAGGGGGCTCTATAGCAATCAGCCCCAGCATTTT. The rearrangement uses TRBV27 and TRBJ1-5, with 12 bases aligning to TRBD1. Germline-derived CDR1 and CDR2 are MNHEY and SMNVEV (reference sequence). The length of the CDR3 is 19 residues. Trimming took 4 bases from V and 0 from J; bases not matched to a gene: 10.

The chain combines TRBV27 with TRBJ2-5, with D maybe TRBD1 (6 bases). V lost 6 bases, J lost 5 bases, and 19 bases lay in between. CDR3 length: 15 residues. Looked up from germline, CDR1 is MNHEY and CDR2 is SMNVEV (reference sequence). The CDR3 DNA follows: TGTGCCAGCAGGCTCAACAGGGACCGAATGGAGACCCAGTACTTC. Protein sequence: CASRLNRDRMETQYF.